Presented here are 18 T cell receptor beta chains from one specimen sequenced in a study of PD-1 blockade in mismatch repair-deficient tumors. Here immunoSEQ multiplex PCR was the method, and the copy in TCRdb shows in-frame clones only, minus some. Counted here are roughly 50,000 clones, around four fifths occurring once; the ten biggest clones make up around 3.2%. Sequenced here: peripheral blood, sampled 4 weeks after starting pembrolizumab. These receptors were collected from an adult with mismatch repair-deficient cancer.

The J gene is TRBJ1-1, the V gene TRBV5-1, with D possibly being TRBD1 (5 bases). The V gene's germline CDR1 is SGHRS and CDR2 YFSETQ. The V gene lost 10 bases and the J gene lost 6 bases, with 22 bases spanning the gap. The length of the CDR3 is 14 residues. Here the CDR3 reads CASRASGGAPEAFF. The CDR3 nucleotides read TGCGCCTCCAGGGCTTCCGGGGGAGCCCCTGAAGCTTTCTTT.

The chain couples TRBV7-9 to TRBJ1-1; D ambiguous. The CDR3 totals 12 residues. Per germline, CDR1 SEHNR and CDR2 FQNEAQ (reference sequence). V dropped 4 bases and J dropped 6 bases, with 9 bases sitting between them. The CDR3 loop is CASSSEIAEAFF. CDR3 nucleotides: TGTGCCAGCAGCTCCGAGATTGCTGAAGCTTTCTTT. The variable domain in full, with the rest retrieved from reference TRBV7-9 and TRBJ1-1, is DTGVSQNPRHKITKRGQNVTFRCDPISEHNRLYWYRQTLGQGPEFLTYFQNEAQLEKSRLLSDRFSAERPKGSFSTLEIQRTEQGDSAMYLCASSSEIAEAFFGQGTRLTVV.

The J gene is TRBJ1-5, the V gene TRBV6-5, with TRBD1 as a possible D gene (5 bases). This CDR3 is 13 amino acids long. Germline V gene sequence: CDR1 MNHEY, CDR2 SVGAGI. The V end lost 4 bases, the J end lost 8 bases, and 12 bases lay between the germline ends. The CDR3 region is CASSLAMDKPQHF. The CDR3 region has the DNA TGTGCCAGCAGTTTGGCGATGGACAAGCCCCAGCATTTT.

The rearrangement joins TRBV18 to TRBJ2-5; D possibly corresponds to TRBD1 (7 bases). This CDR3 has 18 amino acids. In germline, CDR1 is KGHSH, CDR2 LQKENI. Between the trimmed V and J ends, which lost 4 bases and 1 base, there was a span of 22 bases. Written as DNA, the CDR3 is TGTGCCAGCTCACTCCGGACGATACTAGCAGGGGGCCAAGAGACCCAGTACTTC. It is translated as CASSLRTILAGGQETQYF.

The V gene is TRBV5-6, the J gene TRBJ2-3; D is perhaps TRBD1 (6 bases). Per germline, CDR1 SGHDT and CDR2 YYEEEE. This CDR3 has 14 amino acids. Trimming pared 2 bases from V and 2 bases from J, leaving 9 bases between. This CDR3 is CASSFYRDTDTQYF. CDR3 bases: TGTGCCAGCAGCTTCTACAGGGACACAGATACGCAGTATTTT.

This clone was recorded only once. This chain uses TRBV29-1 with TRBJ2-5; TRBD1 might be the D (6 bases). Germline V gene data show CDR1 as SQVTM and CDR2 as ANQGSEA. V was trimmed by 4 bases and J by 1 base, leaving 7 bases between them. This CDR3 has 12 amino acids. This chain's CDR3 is CSVGTVQETQYF. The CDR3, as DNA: TGCAGCGTTGGGACAGTCCAAGAGACCCAGTACTTC. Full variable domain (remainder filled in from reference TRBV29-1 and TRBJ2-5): SAVISQKPSRDICQRGTSLTIQCQVDSQVTMMFWYRQQPGQSLTLIATANQGSEATYESGFVIDKFPISRPNLTFSTLTVSNMSPEDSSIYLCSVGTVQETQYFGPGTRLLVL.

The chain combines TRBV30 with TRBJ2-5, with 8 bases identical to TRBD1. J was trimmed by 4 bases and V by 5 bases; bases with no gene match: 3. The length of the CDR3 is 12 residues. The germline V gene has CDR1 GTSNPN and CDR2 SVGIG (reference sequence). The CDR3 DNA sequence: TGTGCCTGGGGACAGGGCGGAGAGACCCAGTACTTC. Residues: CAWGQGGETQYF.

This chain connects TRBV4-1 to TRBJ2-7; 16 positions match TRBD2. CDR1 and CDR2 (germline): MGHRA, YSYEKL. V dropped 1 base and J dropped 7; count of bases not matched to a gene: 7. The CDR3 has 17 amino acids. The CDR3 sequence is CASSQVDMGLAGGEQYF. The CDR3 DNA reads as TGCGCCAGCAGCCAAGTCGATATGGGACTAGCGGGGGGGGAGCAGTACTTC.

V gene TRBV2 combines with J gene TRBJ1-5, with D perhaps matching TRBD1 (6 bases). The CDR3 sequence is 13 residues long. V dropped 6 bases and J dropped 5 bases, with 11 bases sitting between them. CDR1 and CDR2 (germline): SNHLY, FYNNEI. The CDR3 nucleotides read TGTGCCAGCAGGCTACAGGGCCATCAGCCCCAGCATTTT. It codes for CASRLQGHQPQHF.

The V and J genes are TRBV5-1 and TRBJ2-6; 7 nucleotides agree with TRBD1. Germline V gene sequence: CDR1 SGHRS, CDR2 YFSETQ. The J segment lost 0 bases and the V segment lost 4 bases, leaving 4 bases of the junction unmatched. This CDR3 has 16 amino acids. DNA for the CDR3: TGCGCCAGCAGCCTGAGACAGGGCTCTGGGGCCAACGTCCTGACTTTC. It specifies CASSLRQGSGANVLTF.

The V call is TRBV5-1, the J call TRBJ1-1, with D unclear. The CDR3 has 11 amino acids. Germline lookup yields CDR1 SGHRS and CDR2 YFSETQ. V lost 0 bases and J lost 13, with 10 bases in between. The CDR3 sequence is CASSLGSWGFF. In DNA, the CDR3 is TGCGCCAGCAGCTTGGGATCCTGGGGTTTCTTT. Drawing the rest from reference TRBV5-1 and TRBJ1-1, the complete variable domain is KAGVTQTPRYLIKTRGQQVTLSCSPISGHRSVSWYQQTPGQGLQFLFEYFSETQRNKGNFPGRFSGRQFSNSRSEMNVSTLELGDSALYLCASSLGSWGFFGQGTRLTVV.

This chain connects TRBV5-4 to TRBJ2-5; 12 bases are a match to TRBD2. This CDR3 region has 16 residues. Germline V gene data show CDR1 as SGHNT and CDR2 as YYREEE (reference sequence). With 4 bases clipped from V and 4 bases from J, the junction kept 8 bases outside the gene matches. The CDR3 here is CASSPSGLAGSETQYF. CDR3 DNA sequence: TGTGCCAGCAGCCCGAGTGGACTAGCGGGATCAGAGACCCAGTACTTC.

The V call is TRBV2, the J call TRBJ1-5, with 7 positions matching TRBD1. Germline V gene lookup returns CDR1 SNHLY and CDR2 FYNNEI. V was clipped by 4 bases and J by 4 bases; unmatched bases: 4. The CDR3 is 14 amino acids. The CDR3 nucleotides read TGTGCCAGCAGTGCATCAGGGGGTAATCAGCCCCAGCATTTT. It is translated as CASSASGGNQPQHF. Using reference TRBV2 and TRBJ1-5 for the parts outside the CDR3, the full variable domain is EPEVTQTPSHQVTQMGQEVILRCVPISNHLYFYWYRQILGQKVEFLVSFYNNEISEKSEIFDDQFSVERPDGSNFTLKIRSTKLEDSAMYFCASSASGGNQPQHFGDGTRLSIL.

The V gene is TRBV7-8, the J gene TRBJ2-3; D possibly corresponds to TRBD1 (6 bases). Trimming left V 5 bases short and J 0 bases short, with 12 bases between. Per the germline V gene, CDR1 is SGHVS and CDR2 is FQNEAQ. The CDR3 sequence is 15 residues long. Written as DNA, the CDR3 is TGTGCCAGCAGCCGAGGGGGTGGAAGCACAGATACGCAGTATTTT. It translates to CASSRGGGSTDTQYF.

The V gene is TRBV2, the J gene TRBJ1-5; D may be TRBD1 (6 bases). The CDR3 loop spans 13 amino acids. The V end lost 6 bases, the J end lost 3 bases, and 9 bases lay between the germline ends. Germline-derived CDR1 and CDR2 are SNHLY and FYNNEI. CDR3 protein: CASSRGPNQPQHF. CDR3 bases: TGTGCCAGCAGCAGGGGTCCCAATCAGCCCCAGCATTTT. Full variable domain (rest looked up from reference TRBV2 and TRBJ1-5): EPEVTQTPSHQVTQMGQEVILRCVPISNHLYFYWYRQILGQKVEFLVSFYNNEISEKSEIFDDQFSVERPDGSNFTLKIRSTKLEDSAMYFCASSRGPNQPQHFGDGTRLSIL.

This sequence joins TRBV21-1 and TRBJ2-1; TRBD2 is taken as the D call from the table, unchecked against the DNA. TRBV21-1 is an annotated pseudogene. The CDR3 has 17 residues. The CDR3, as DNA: TGTGCCAGCAGCAAAAGCACTAGCGGAAGGATATACAATGAGCAGTTCTTC. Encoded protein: CASSKSTSGRIYNEQFF.

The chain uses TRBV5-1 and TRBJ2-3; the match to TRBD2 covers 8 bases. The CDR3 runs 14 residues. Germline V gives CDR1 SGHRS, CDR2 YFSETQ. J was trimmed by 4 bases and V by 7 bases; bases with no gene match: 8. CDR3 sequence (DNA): TGCGCCAGCGGGGTAGACGGGAGGGCAGATACGCAGTATTTT. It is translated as CASGVDGRADTQYF.

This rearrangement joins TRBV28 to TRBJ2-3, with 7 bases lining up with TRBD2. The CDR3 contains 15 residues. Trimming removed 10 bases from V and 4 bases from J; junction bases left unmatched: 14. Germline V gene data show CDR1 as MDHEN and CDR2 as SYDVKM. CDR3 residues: CATTLREEGADTQYF. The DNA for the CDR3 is TGTGCCACCACGCTTCGGGAGGAGGGCGCAGATACGCAGTATTTT.